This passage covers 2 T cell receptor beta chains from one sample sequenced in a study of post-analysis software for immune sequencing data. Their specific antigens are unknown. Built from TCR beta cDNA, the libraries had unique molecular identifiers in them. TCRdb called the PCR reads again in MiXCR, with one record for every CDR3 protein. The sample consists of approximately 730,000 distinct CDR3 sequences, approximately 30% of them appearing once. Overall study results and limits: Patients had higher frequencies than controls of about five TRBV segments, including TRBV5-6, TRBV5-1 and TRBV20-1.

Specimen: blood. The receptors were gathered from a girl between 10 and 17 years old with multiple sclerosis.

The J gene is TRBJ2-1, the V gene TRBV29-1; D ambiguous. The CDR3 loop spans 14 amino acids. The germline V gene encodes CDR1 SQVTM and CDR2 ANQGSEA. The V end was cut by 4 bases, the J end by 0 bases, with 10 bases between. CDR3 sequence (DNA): TGCAGCGTTGTTCACCCGAGCTCCTACAATGAGCAGTTCTTC. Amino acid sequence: CSVVHPSSYNEQFF.

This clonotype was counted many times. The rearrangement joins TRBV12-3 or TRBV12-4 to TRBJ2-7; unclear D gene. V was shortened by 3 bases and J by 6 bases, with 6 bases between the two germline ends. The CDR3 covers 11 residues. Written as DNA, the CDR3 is TGTGCCAGCAGTTTGTCTACCGAGCAGTACTTC. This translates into CASSLSTEQYF.